This T cell receptor (beta chain) was retrieved from a study of T cells in Graves' hyperthyroidism and ophthalmopathy. TCR beta CDR3 regions were amplified from RNA transcripts. The HTBI primer set served for first-round RT-PCR of the TCR CDR3. TCRdb used MiXCR to reprocess the multiplex PCR reads, holding one entry per CDR3 protein. The sample lists hundreds of thousands of distinct CDR3 sequences, 16% occurring once. Clinical symptoms, serum thyroxine, TRAb, thyroid ultrasound and orbital computed tomography informed diagnoses. Germline V gene lookup returns CDR1 SGHTA and CDR2 FQGTGA. The CDR3 sequence is 15 residues long. J was trimmed by 8 bases and V by 2 bases; bases with no gene match: 5.

The rearrangement links TRBV7-3 to TRBJ2-1, with 11 nucleotides matching TRBD2. The sample comprised blood. The source is a woman aged 18-29 years with Graves' hyperthyroidism. This CDR3 reads CASSLGSGGAHEQFF. The CDR3 nucleotides read TGTGCCAGCAGCTTAGGTAGCGGGGGGGCCCATGAGCAGTTCTTC.